These T cell receptor beta chains were read from a single sample in a study of naive and memory T cell subsets. TCRdb used MiXCR to reprocess the UMI-ligation and nested PCR reads, holding one entry per CDR3 protein. The sample holds 150,000 or so distinct CDR3 sequences, about a sixth seen once. Specimen: naive CD4+ T cells from blood. All receptors derive from a human donor in good health. The CDR3 runs from the conserved cysteine through the conserved F or W. A D gene is named only where the DNA matches it firmly. Size is omitted from some rows. Given values are once, few, many or a class for expanded clones.

d_call: TRBD2; clone_size: few; j_call: TRBJ2-7; v_call: TRBV12-3/TRBV12-4; cdr3_nt: TGTGCCAGCAGTTTTGGGACTAGCGGGAGATACTCCTACGAGCAGTACTTC; cdr3_aa: CASSFGTSGRYSYEQYF
d_call: TRBD2; clone_size: -; j_call: TRBJ2-7; v_call: TRBV28; cdr3_nt: TGTGCCAGCAATAAACCACCCGGACTAGCGGGAGGAACCACCTACGAGCAGTACTTC; cdr3_aa: CASNKPPGLAGGTTYEQYF
d_call: -; clone_size: few; j_call: TRBJ1-6; v_call: TRBV6-1; cdr3_nt: TGTGCCAGCAGGCCGGGGCCGAGTGGGGCCCTCCACTTT; cdr3_aa: CASRPGPSGALHF
d_call: -; clone_size: few; j_call: TRBJ2-3; v_call: TRBV6-5; cdr3_nt: TGTGCCAGCAGTAAGACGACTAGTTCTACGCAGTATTTT; cdr3_aa: CASSKTTSSTQYF
d_call: -; clone_size: -; j_call: TRBJ1-5; v_call: TRBV28; cdr3_nt: TGTGCCAGCAGTTTACACGGGGATCAGCCCCAGCATTTT; cdr3_aa: CASSLHGDQPQHF
d_call: TRBD2; clone_size: few; j_call: TRBJ2-7; v_call: TRBV20-1; cdr3_nt: TGCAGTGCAAAGACTAGCGGGCCGAGCTACGAGCAGTACTTC; cdr3_aa: CSAKTSGPSYEQYF
d_call: TRBD1; clone_size: -; j_call: TRBJ2-5; v_call: TRBV24-1; cdr3_nt: TGTGCCACCAGTGGTGCAGGGGGCACCGAAGAGACCCAGTACTTC; cdr3_aa: CATSGAGGTEETQYF
d_call: -; clone_size: -; j_call: TRBJ1-1; v_call: TRBV12-3/TRBV12-4; cdr3_nt: TGTGCCAGCAGCCCGGGACGGGAGAACACTGAAGCTTTCTTT; cdr3_aa: CASSPGRENTEAFF
d_call: -; clone_size: few; j_call: TRBJ2-5; v_call: TRBV6-5; cdr3_nt: TGTGCCAGCAGTTACTCCCACGGAGAGACCCAGTACTTC; cdr3_aa: CASSYSHGETQYF
d_call: -; clone_size: few; j_call: TRBJ2-5; v_call: TRBV7-9; cdr3_nt: TGTGCCAGCAGCCCAACCCGCGCCGCAGAGACCCAGTACTTC; cdr3_aa: CASSPTRAAETQYF
d_call: -; clone_size: -; j_call: TRBJ1-1; v_call: TRBV5-1; cdr3_nt: TGCGCCAGCAGCTCTAACGGACAGATGAACACTGAAGCTTTCTTT; cdr3_aa: CASSSNGQMNTEAFF
d_call: -; clone_size: -; j_call: TRBJ2-1; v_call: TRBV6-2/TRBV6-3; cdr3_nt: TGTGCCAGCAACCGGCAGGTATACAATGAGCAGTTCTTC; cdr3_aa: CASNRQVYNEQFF
d_call: -; clone_size: few; j_call: TRBJ2-1; v_call: TRBV18; cdr3_nt: TGTGCCAGCTCACCCGCCCAGCAGGGGGGTGAGCAGTTCTTC; cdr3_aa: CASSPAQQGGEQFF
d_call: -; clone_size: -; j_call: TRBJ2-1; v_call: TRBV18; cdr3_nt: TGTGCCAGCTCACCGGGTGCTCGAAATGAGCAGTTCTTC; cdr3_aa: CASSPGARNEQFF
d_call: -; clone_size: -; j_call: TRBJ2-3; v_call: TRBV12-3/TRBV12-4; cdr3_nt: TGTGCCAGCACCTTAGGGTCCCTCACAGATACGCAGTATTTT; cdr3_aa: CASTLGSLTDTQYF
d_call: TRBD2; clone_size: few; j_call: TRBJ2-1; v_call: TRBV12-3/TRBV12-4; cdr3_nt: TGTGCCAGCAGCAGGGGACTAGCGGGAGGTCGCACCTACAATGAGCAGTTCTTC; cdr3_aa: CASSRGLAGGRTYNEQFF
d_call: -; clone_size: few; j_call: TRBJ2-2; v_call: TRBV28; cdr3_nt: TGTGCCAGCAGTTTCCAGAACACCGGGGAGCTGTTTTTT; cdr3_aa: CASSFQNTGELFF
d_call: TRBD1; clone_size: many; j_call: TRBJ2-7; v_call: TRBV28; cdr3_nt: TGTGCCAGCAGGCCCCCGGACAGGTCCTACGAGCAGTACTTC; cdr3_aa: CASRPPDRSYEQYF
d_call: -; clone_size: few; j_call: TRBJ2-1; v_call: TRBV28; cdr3_nt: TGTGCCAGCATCCCCCACCCGACTTCTAACTCCTACAATGAGCAGTTCTTC; cdr3_aa: CASIPHPTSNSYNEQFF
d_call: -; clone_size: few; j_call: TRBJ2-7; v_call: TRBV12-3/TRBV12-4; cdr3_nt: TGTGCCAGCAGTTCCATCTACGAGCAGTACTTC; cdr3_aa: CASSSIYEQYF
d_call: -; clone_size: few; j_call: TRBJ1-5; v_call: TRBV6-5; cdr3_nt: TGTGCCAGCAGTTCCCCACATCAGCCCCAGCATTTT; cdr3_aa: CASSSPHQPQHF
d_call: -; clone_size: few; j_call: TRBJ2-1; v_call: TRBV2; cdr3_nt: TGTGCCAGCGGAAGGGGGGGCAATGAGCAGTTCTTC; cdr3_aa: CASGRGGNEQFF
d_call: -; clone_size: -; j_call: TRBJ2-4; v_call: TRBV6-2/TRBV6-3; cdr3_nt: TGTGCCAGCATGGGGGGCAACATTCAGTACTTC; cdr3_aa: CASMGGNIQYF
d_call: TRBD1; clone_size: -; j_call: TRBJ1-1; v_call: TRBV30; cdr3_nt: TGTGCCTGGAGGGGAAGGGGACAGGGGGCACACACTGAAGCTTTCTTT; cdr3_aa: CAWRGRGQGAHTEAFF
d_call: TRBD2; clone_size: few; j_call: TRBJ2-2; v_call: TRBV10-3; cdr3_nt: TGTGCCATCAGCCAGATAGCGGGTACGAACACCGGGGAGCTGTTTTTT; cdr3_aa: CAISQIAGTNTGELFF
d_call: -; clone_size: -; j_call: TRBJ1-4; v_call: TRBV10-3; cdr3_nt: TGTGCCATCAGTGACCCGACAGGTGAAGGCTCTAATGAAAAACTGTTTTTT; cdr3_aa: CAISDPTGEGSNEKLFF
d_call: TRBD2; clone_size: -; j_call: TRBJ2-1; v_call: TRBV2; cdr3_nt: TGTGCCAGCAGCGGACAAGCGGGAGCGAACAATGAGCCGTTCTTC; cdr3_aa: CASSGQAGANNEPFF
d_call: -; clone_size: -; j_call: TRBJ1-1; v_call: TRBV2; cdr3_nt: TGTGCCAGCAGTGAGATCGCTGGCACTGAAGCTTTCTTT; cdr3_aa: CASSEIAGTEAFF
d_call: -; clone_size: -; j_call: TRBJ2-7; v_call: TRBV11-2; cdr3_nt: TGTGCCAGCAGCCCAACGGCCCTTACAGGCTACTACGAGCAGTACTTC; cdr3_aa: CASSPTALTGYYEQYF
d_call: TRBD1; clone_size: -; j_call: TRBJ1-5; v_call: TRBV12-3/TRBV12-4; cdr3_nt: TGTGCCAGCAGCGGAGGACAGGGGAGTTATCAGCCCCAGCATTTT; cdr3_aa: CASSGGQGSYQPQHF
d_call: TRBD2; clone_size: few; j_call: TRBJ2-7; v_call: TRBV28; cdr3_nt: TGTGCCAGCAGTCCCCCGGGACTAGGCGCCTACGAGCAGTACTTC; cdr3_aa: CASSPPGLGAYEQYF
d_call: -; clone_size: few; j_call: TRBJ2-7; v_call: TRBV12-3/TRBV12-4; cdr3_nt: TGTGCCAGCAGTCAAAGACTGGTACCCATCTACGAGCAGTACTTC; cdr3_aa: CASSQRLVPIYEQYF
d_call: -; clone_size: -; j_call: TRBJ2-3; v_call: TRBV25-1; cdr3_nt: TGTGCCAGCAGTGAGACTCACACAGATACGCAGTATTTT; cdr3_aa: CASSETHTDTQYF
d_call: TRBD2; clone_size: -; j_call: TRBJ2-1; v_call: TRBV12-3/TRBV12-4; cdr3_nt: TGTGCCAGCAGTCGGACTAGCGGGAGGTTCTACAATGAGCAGTTCTTC; cdr3_aa: CASSRTSGRFYNEQFF
d_call: -; clone_size: -; j_call: TRBJ2-5; v_call: TRBV7-8; cdr3_nt: TGTGCCAGCAGCTCCTATAAGGGCCAGGGTCGGCGGGAGACCCAGTACTTC; cdr3_aa: CASSSYKGQGRRETQYF
d_call: TRBD2; clone_size: many; j_call: TRBJ2-1; v_call: TRBV25-1; cdr3_nt: TGTGCCAGCAGCGTAGCGGGAGGCTCCTACAATGAGCAGTTCTTC; cdr3_aa: CASSVAGGSYNEQFF
d_call: TRBD2; clone_size: few; j_call: TRBJ2-6; v_call: TRBV30; cdr3_nt: TGTGCCGTGGGACTAGCGGGAGTGAGCTCTGGGGCCAACGTCCTGACTTTC; cdr3_aa: CAVGLAGVSSGANVLTF